The next 24 T cell receptor beta chains were all read from a single sample in a study of T cell repertoires in cytomegalovirus infection. These TCRs' antigens remain unknown. TCRdb ran MiXCR on the reads and lists one entry per CDR3 protein. The sample lists 400,000 to 600,000 distinct CDR3 sequences, roughly 43% occurring once. This sample comprised cultured PBMCs, obtained from culture after CMV antigen stimulation. Every receptor here comes from a human donor in good health (CMV status not recorded). Some clones in this sample may be carry-over from other donors' samples.

This clonotype came up a few times. The chain uses TRBV15 and TRBJ1-1, with D possibly TRBD1 on 6 matching bases. Per germline, CDR1 LNHNV and CDR2 YYDKDF (reference sequence). There are 13 residues in the CDR3. V lost 7 bases to trimming and J lost 3 bases, with 12 bases between them. The DNA for the CDR3 is TGTGCCACCACGGGGGCGCGGGACACTGAAGCTTTCTTT. Translating it yields CATTGARDTEAFF.

Ten or more counts support this clonotype. The chain uses TRBV7-6 and TRBJ2-1; 10 bases agree with TRBD2. The V gene's germline CDR1 is SGHVS and CDR2 FNYEAQ. With V trimmed by 2 bases and J by 0 bases, 7 bases remained unmatched. The CDR3 length is 18 residues. CDR3 DNA: TGTGCCAGCAGCTTACAAACTAGCGGGATCCACTCCTACAATGAGCAGTTCTTC. This sequence encodes CASSLQTSGIHSYNEQFF.

This chain uses TRBV7-6 with TRBJ1-2, with 7 bases matching TRBD1. Germline values: CDR1 SGHVS, CDR2 FNYEAQ. Losses at the gene ends were 5 bases for V and 3 bases for J; bases not matched to a gene: 9. The CDR3 has 15 amino acids. The CDR3 DNA sequence: TGTGCCAGCAGCGGGTGGGACAGTACCGACTATGGCTACACCTTC. Its protein product is CASSGWDSTDYGYTF.

This clonotype has a single count. A read error may explain this, as a much larger clone is one base away. V gene TRBV5-6 combines with J gene TRBJ2-7; tentative D call: TRBD1 (5 bases). This CDR3 contains 14 residues. Looked up from germline, CDR1 is SGHDT and CDR2 is YYEEEE. The germline V and J ends were trimmed by 4 bases and 6 bases, with 17 bases remaining between them. DNA for the CDR3: TGTGCCAGCAGCCTTCGGACACCCCAGGGCGAGCAGTACTTC. This gives the protein CASSLRTPQGEQYF.

The chain employs TRBV6-1 and TRBJ2-5; 13 bases are shared with TRBD2. This CDR3 region has 15 residues. Germline CDR1 MNHNS, CDR2 SASEGT. Trimming removed 8 bases from V and 5 bases from J; junction bases left unmatched: 8. This CDR3 is CASQSGLAGVETQYF. CDR3 in DNA: TGTGCCAGCCAATCTGGACTAGCGGGAGTTGAGACCCAGTACTTC.

This clonotype came up a few times. The chain couples TRBV7-2 to TRBJ2-3, with 9 nucleotides matching TRBD2. The J segment lost 6 bases and the V segment lost 5 bases, leaving 6 bases of the junction unmatched. Germline V lookup: CDR1 SGHTA, CDR2 FQGNSA. CDR3 length equals 14 residues. The CDR3 reads CASSLGTSQDTQYF. CDR3 in DNA: TGTGCCAGCAGCCTCGGGACTAGCCAGGATACGCAGTATTTT.

This clonotype turned up a few times. One end of the junction does not line up with germline, which may come from a read error. V gene TRBV6-1 combines with J gene TRBJ2-5, with 8 bases identical to TRBD1. Germline lookup yields CDR1 MNHNS and CDR2 SASEGT. CDR3 length: 14 amino acids. The CDR3 sequence is CASRSDRGGETHYF. The CDR3 bases are TGTGCCAGCAGAAGCGACAGGGGTGGGGAGACCCATTACTTC.

This clonotype appeared a few times. This rearrangement joins TRBV6-1 to TRBJ2-6; a possible D gene is TRBD2 (5 bases). CDR1 and CDR2 from the germline V gene are MNHNS and SASEGT. The CDR3 sequence is 14 residues long. V was cut by 9 bases and J by 2 bases, with 11 bases left in between. CDR3 in DNA: TGTGCCAGTACTAGGGATACTGGGGCCAACGTCCTGACTTTC. This codes for CASTRDTGANVLTF.

This clonotype has ten or more counts. The V and J genes are TRBV7-2 and TRBJ1-1, with TRBD1 matching over 8 bases. V shed 5 bases, J shed 6 bases, and the junction held 14 bases outside the gene matches. CDR3 size: 16 residues. In germline, CDR1 is SGHTA, CDR2 FQGNSA. The chain's CDR3 is CASSPPGQEGGAEAFF. CDR3 DNA: TGTGCCAGCAGCCCCCCGGGACAGGAGGGGGGGGCTGAAGCTTTCTTT.

The V and J genes are TRBV27 and TRBJ1-6, with D tentatively TRBD1 (6 bases). The CDR3 loop spans 14 amino acids. Germline values: CDR1 MNHEY, CDR2 SMNVEV (reference sequence). Trimming took off 6 bases at V and 6 bases at J, with 12 bases between the two ends. In DNA form, the CDR3 reads TGTGCCAGCAGCCCTTGGGGGCTTAATTCACCCCTCCACTTT. Translating it yields CASSPWGLNSPLHF.

The chain links TRBV7-8 to TRBJ1-1; tentatively, D is TRBD1 (6 bases). From germline, CDR1 is SGHVS and CDR2 FQNEAQ. The V gene lost 5 bases and the J gene lost 8 bases, with 15 bases spanning the gap. The CDR3 spans 13 residues. The CDR3: CASSQYAQGEAFF. The CDR3 DNA reads TGTGCCAGCAGCCAATACGCACAGGGCGAAGCTTTCTTT.

This clonotype occurred a few times. The rearrangement uses TRBV7-2 and TRBJ2-1; 8 bases agree with TRBD2. CDR1 and CDR2 (germline): SGHTA, FQGNSA. The CDR3 has 13 amino acids. Trimming removed 1 base from V and 9 bases from J; junction bases left unmatched: 2. CDR3 in DNA: TGTGCCAGCAGCTTAGGGCGGGAGGTTGAGCAGTTCTTC. This sequence encodes CASSLGREVEQFF.

The V and J genes are TRBV12-3 or TRBV12-4 and TRBJ2-3, with D possibly called TRBD1 or TRBD2 (5 bases each). With 5 bases removed from V and 9 bases from J, the gap between germline ends came to 9 bases. The CDR3 is 11 residues long. This chain's CDR3 is CASSEGRTQYF. The CDR3 nucleotides read TGTGCCAGCAGTGAGGGACGGACGCAGTATTTT.

This clonotype was detected only a few times. This chain joins TRBV6-1 and TRBJ2-7; D unclear. Germline lookup yields CDR1 MNHNS and CDR2 SASEGT. This CDR3 is built from 14 residues. Trimming stripped 6 bases from V and 3 bases from J, with 15 bases between. This CDR3 is CASSLAVSNYEQYF. The CDR3 DNA reads as TGTGCCAGCAGCTTGGCGGTAAGCAACTACGAGCAGTACTTC.

V and J are TRBV7-9 and TRBJ2-3, with D maybe TRBD2 (5 bases). From germline, CDR1 is SEHNR and CDR2 FQNEAQ (reference sequence). V was shortened by 2 bases and J by 0 bases, with 18 bases between the two germline ends. The CDR3 contains 18 residues. CDR3 loop: CASSLPEIASSSTDTQYF. The DNA for the CDR3 is TGTGCCAGCAGCTTACCCGAAATAGCGTCCTCTAGCACAGATACGCAGTATTTT.

This clonotype was recorded at least ten times. The gene calls are TRBV7-8 and TRBJ2-7; 7 positions match TRBD2. Germline CDR1 reads SGHVS; CDR2 reads FQNEAQ. The CDR3 totals 16 residues. V was clipped by 0 bases and J by 1 base; unmatched bases: 6. CDR3 sequence (DNA): TGTGCCAGCAGCTTAGCGGGGGGGAGTCCGTCCTACGAGCAGTACTTC. Translated, it gives CASSLAGGSPSYEQYF.

The genes are TRBV6-1 and TRBJ1-1; 8 bases agree with TRBD1. Trimming at V came to 6 bases and at J to 5 bases, leaving 5 bases not matched to a gene. The germline V gene encodes CDR1 MNHNS and CDR2 SASEGT. The CDR3 covers 13 residues. The CDR3 nucleotides are TGTGCCAGCAGACGGACAGGGCCAACTGAAGCTTTCTTT. Its protein product is CASRRTGPTEAFF.

This clonotype turned up a few times. The chain carries TRBV24-1 and TRBJ2-3, with TRBD2 identical over 9 bases. The junction had 9 bases not matched to a gene; V was cut back by 4 bases and J by 2 bases. The CDR3 spans 17 residues. Per the germline V gene, CDR1 is KGHDR and CDR2 is SFDVKD. The CDR3 spells CATSEPASGEYTDTQYF. The CDR3 region has the DNA TGTGCCACCAGTGAGCCCGCTAGCGGGGAGTACACAGATACGCAGTATTTT.

This rearrangement joins TRBV5-6 to TRBJ2-7; the match to TRBD2 covers 13 bases. The V gene's germline CDR1 is SGHDT and CDR2 YYEEEE. This CDR3 contains 18 residues. The V segment lost 0 bases and the J segment 3 bases; nucleotides outside the gene matches: 9. The CDR3 reads CASSLAELAGGSFYEQYF. DNA for the CDR3: TGTGCCAGCAGCTTGGCCGAACTAGCGGGAGGGTCATTCTACGAGCAGTACTTC.

This clonotype was counted between two and nine times. V gene TRBV19 combines with J gene TRBJ1-1; D uncertain. In germline, CDR1 is LNHDA, CDR2 SQIVND (reference sequence). V was clipped by 3 bases and J by 3 bases, with 8 bases between them. The CDR3 has 13 residues. CDR3 nucleotide sequence: TGTGCCAGTAGTATGGGTGCTTACACTGAAGCTTTCTTT. It encodes CASSMGAYTEAFF.

This clonotype was counted only a few times. This sequence joins TRBV7-9 and TRBJ1-1; TRBD1 is a possible D gene (5 bases). The CDR3 extends over 13 amino acids. V shed 5 bases and J shed 4 bases, with 11 bases lying between them. Germline values: CDR1 SEHNR, CDR2 FQNEAQ (reference sequence). CDR3 DNA: TGTGCCAGCAGCCAAAAAGACAGCACTGAAGCTTTCTTT. Its translation is CASSQKDSTEAFF.

V and J are TRBV18 and TRBJ1-1; TRBD1 is a possible D gene (6 bases). V was clipped by 1 base and J by 4 bases, with 10 bases between them. The CDR3 contains 14 residues. Germline-derived CDR1 and CDR2 are KGHSH and LQKENI. Written as DNA, the CDR3 is TGTGCCAGCTCACCACAGCCAGGGGCCACTGAAGCTTTCTTT. Translation gives CASSPQPGATEAFF.

This clonotype was picked up a small number of times. The rearrangement uses TRBV12-3 or TRBV12-4 and TRBJ1-2; unclear D gene. V lost 6 bases and J 9 bases, leaving 14 bases between the germline ends. The CDR3 has 12 amino acids. The CDR3 DNA reads as TGTGCCAGCAGCGTAATACATGGGCGCTACACCTTC. Encoded protein: CASSVIHGRYTF.

This chain links TRBV27 with TRBJ2-1, with 7 bases fitting TRBD1. The CDR3 runs 18 residues. Germline lookup yields CDR1 MNHEY and CDR2 SMNVEV (reference sequence). V was pared by 3 bases and J by 1 base, with 12 bases of the junction left unmatched. The CDR3 region has the DNA TGTGCCAGCAGTTTGGGTCAGGGGGTACCTTTGTCCTACAATGAGCAGTTCTTC. This sequence encodes CASSLGQGVPLSYNEQFF.